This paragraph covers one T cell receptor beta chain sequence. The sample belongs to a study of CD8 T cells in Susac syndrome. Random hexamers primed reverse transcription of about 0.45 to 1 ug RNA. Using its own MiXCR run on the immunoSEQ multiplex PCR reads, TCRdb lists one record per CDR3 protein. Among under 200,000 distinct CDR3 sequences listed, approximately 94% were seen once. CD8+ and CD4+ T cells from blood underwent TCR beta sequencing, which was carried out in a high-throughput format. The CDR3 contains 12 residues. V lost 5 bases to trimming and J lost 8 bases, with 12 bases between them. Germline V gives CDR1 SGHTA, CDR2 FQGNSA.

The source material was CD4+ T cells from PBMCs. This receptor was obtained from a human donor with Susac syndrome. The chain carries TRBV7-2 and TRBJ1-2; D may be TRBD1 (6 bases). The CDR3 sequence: CASSPAQGGYTF. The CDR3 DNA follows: TGTGCCAGCAGCCCCGCACAGGGAGGCTACACCTTC.